These 32 T cell receptor beta chains originate from one sample sequenced in a study of blood T cell repertoires in COVID-19 (dated by TCRdb to between 2020 and 2021). Libraries were constructed by the immunoSEQ multiplex PCR assay. What TCRdb holds here is the immuneACCESS table cut down to in-frame rearrangements. Part of the clones is not present; checked against another copy, under half of the missing clones reflect an unresolved V gene, and the others are unexplained. This sample comprises about 220,000 clones, roughly 90% of them detected only once. More than 2.5% of the sample is in the top ten clones. The sample consisted of PBMCs or T cells enriched from blood (not recorded which). The receptor set was obtained from a woman in her twenties or thirties who had recovered from COVID-19.

This chain uses TRBV18 with TRBJ1-5; weak D call: TRBD1 (5 bases). Germline lookup yields CDR1 KGHSH and CDR2 LQKENI. The CDR3 length is 13 residues. Deletions cut 2 bases from V and 7 bases from J, with 9 bases between. CDR3 protein: CASSPTGVQPQHF. DNA of the CDR3: TGTGCCAGCTCACCAACGGGGGTCCAGCCCCAGCATTTT.

The chain employs TRBV6-5 and TRBJ1-3; 9 nucleotides line up with TRBD1. The CDR3 totals 16 residues. The trim removed 3 bases at V and 2 bases at J, leaving 5 bases unmatched. The germline V gene encodes CDR1 MNHEY and CDR2 SVGAGI. In DNA, the CDR3 is TGTGCCAGCAGTTATTCCGGGACAGGGACTGGAAACACCATATATTTT. It specifies CASSYSGTGTGNTIYF.

The rearrangement links TRBV10-3 to TRBJ1-1; 10 nucleotides align to TRBD1. Unmatched junction bases numbered 11, after V lost 6 bases and J lost 7 bases. The CDR3 has 15 residues. Germline CDR1 and CDR2: ENHRY and SYGVKD. Written as DNA, the CDR3 is TGTGCCATCAGCCCCGGGACAGGGGAATGGGGTGAAGCTTTCTTT. This sequence encodes CAISPGTGEWGEAFF.

The table lists this clone with a count of one. V and J are TRBV7-9 and TRBJ1-1; 7 nucleotides agree with TRBD1. CDR1 and CDR2 (germline): SEHNR, FQNEAQ (reference sequence). The junction had 6 bases not matched to a gene; V was cut back by 2 bases and J by 3 bases. The CDR3 is 15 residues long. CDR3 sequence (DNA): TGTGCCAGCAGCTTAAATGGCAGGGGGGACACTGAAGCTTTCTTT. It yields the protein CASSLNGRGDTEAFF. Together with reference TRBV7-9 and TRBJ1-1, the CDR3 gives the full variable domain: DTGVSQNPRHKITKRGQNVTFRCDPISEHNRLYWYRQTLGQGPEFLTYFQNEAQLEKSRLLSDRFSAERPKGSFSTLEIQRTEQGDSAMYLCASSLNGRGDTEAFFGQGTRLTVV.

This chain joins TRBV7-9 and TRBJ2-4, with 7 bases identical to TRBD1. V lost 1 base, J lost 1 base, and 10 bases stayed unmatched. There are 18 residues in the CDR3. CDR1 and CDR2 from the germline V gene are SEHNR and FQNEAQ (reference sequence). The chain's CDR3 is CASSLVGRQGIAKNIQYF. CDR3 sequence (DNA): TGTGCCAGCAGCTTAGTAGGTAGACAGGGAATTGCCAAAAACATTCAGTACTTC.

V and J are TRBV7-9 and TRBJ1-2; D is possibly TRBD1 (5 bases). This CDR3 is 14 amino acids long. The V and J ends lost 1 base and 4 bases respectively, with 10 bases between them. Germline lookup yields CDR1 SEHNR and CDR2 FQNEAQ (reference sequence). The CDR3 reads CASSLVQGSYGYTF. DNA for the CDR3: TGTGCCAGCAGCTTAGTGCAGGGTTCCTATGGCTACACCTTC.

The chain uses TRBV10-3 and TRBJ1-3; unclear D gene. V was trimmed by 4 bases and J by 0 bases, leaving 7 bases between them. Germline CDR1 and CDR2: ENHRY and SYGVKD. This CDR3 is built from 14 residues. CDR3 sequence reads: CAISVSRSGNTIYF. As DNA, the CDR3 is TGTGCCATCAGTGTTTCTCGCTCTGGAAACACCATATATTTT.

This chain's CDR3 is CASNDQGATNEKLFF. The CDR3 DNA follows: TGTGCCAGTAACGACCAGGGGGCAACTAATGAAAAACTGTTTTTT. The chain employs TRBV19 and TRBJ1-4, with 7 bases identical to TRBD1. CDR1 is LNHDA and CDR2 is SQIVND in the germline V gene (reference sequence). CDR3 size: 15 residues. The J segment lost 0 bases and the V segment lost 7 bases, leaving 5 bases of the junction unmatched.

The rearrangement uses TRBV6-2 or TRBV6-3 and TRBJ1-5, with D possibly TRBD1 on 5 matching bases. Germline V lookup: CDR1 MNHEY, CDR2 SVGEGT. Trimming removed 5 bases at V and 7 bases at J, with 24 bases between. The CDR3 consists of 17 residues. The DNA for the CDR3 is TGTGCCAGCAGTAAGTGGGCAGGGCGAGCGGGTGGACAGCCCCAGCATTTT. This translates into CASSKWAGRAGGQPQHF.

The rearrangement uses TRBV6-5 and TRBJ2-1; D is possibly TRBD2 (5 bases). Trimming removed 6 bases at V and 8 bases at J, with 11 bases between. Germline CDR1 and CDR2: MNHEY and SVGAGI. CDR3 length: 12 amino acids. The CDR3 DNA follows: TGTGCCAGCAGGGAGAGGGATGATGAGCAGTTCTTC. Amino acid sequence: CASRERDDEQFF.

The table lists this clone with a few counts. The chain carries TRBV11-2 and TRBJ1-1; the D gene is possibly TRBD1 (6 bases). Trimming removed 6 bases at V and 0 bases at J, with 14 bases between. Looked up from germline, CDR1 is SGHAT and CDR2 is FQNNGV. CDR3 length: 15 residues. CDR3 sequence: CASRSFQGLNTEAFF. For the CDR3, the DNA is TGTGCCAGCAGGTCATTTCAGGGGCTGAACACTGAAGCTTTCTTT.

On this clone: Germline and junction disagree at one end, which may indicate a read error. This chain uses TRBV6-2 or TRBV6-3 with TRBJ1-2; D unresolved. The CDR3 contains 12 residues. Per germline, CDR1 MNHEY and CDR2 SVGEGT. The CDR3 region has the DNA TGTGCCAGCAGTTATGCGGGAGGAAGCACGGACTTC. It is translated as CASSYAGGSTDF.

This chain uses TRBV4-1 with TRBJ2-1, with TRBD2 identical over 9 bases. The trim removed 7 bases at V and 9 bases at J, leaving 10 bases unmatched. Germline loops: CDR1 MGHRA, CDR2 YSYEKL. The CDR3 runs to 14 residues. CDR3 sequence: CASTSVLAGSEQFF. As DNA, the CDR3 is TGCGCCAGCACCTCAGTGCTAGCGGGGTCTGAGCAGTTCTTC.

This chain uses TRBV2 with TRBJ1-1; 7 nucleotides agree with TRBD1. The CDR3 spans 13 residues. Germline V gene data show CDR1 as SNHLY and CDR2 as FYNNEI. The junction had 7 bases not matched to a gene; V was cut back by 6 bases and J by 6 bases. The CDR3 sequence is CASRDRVQSEAFF. The DNA for the CDR3 is TGTGCCAGCAGAGACAGGGTACAGTCTGAAGCTTTCTTT.

The chain links TRBV27 to TRBJ1-1; TRBD1 matches 8 bases. Trimming at V came to 5 bases and at J to 7 bases, leaving 6 bases not matched to a gene. The V gene's germline CDR1 is MNHEY and CDR2 SMNVEV (reference sequence). The CDR3 extends over 13 amino acids. CDR3 nucleotide sequence: TGTGCCAGCAGTACCACAGGGGGAGGTGAAGCTTTCTTT. It is translated as CASSTTGGGEAFF.

The chain joins TRBV25-1 to TRBJ2-1, with TRBD1 matching 11 bases. The CDR3 is made up of 16 amino acids. CDR1 is MGHDK, CDR2 SYGVNS, per germline. Unmatched junction bases numbered 9, after V lost 3 bases and J lost 8 bases. CDR3 loop: CASSEPGQGVSYEQFF. CDR3 coding DNA: TGTGCCAGCAGTGAGCCGGGACAGGGGGTTAGCTATGAGCAGTTCTTC.

Note on this clone: One junction end does not reproduce the germline sequence, and a read error may be involved. The V call is TRBV27, the J call TRBJ1-2; 7 positions match TRBD1. This CDR3 is 13 amino acids long. CDR1 and CDR2 (germline): MNHEY, SMNVEV (reference sequence). This CDR3 is CASSELSSGTASF. DNA for the CDR3: TGTGCCAGCAGTGAACTATCCTCCGGGACAGCTAGCTTC.

The rearrangement joins TRBV4-1 to TRBJ1-2; 7 bases are a match to TRBD1. The CDR3 is 14 amino acids. CDR1 and CDR2 from the germline V gene are MGHRA and YSYEKL. J was trimmed by 2 bases and V by 4 bases; bases with no gene match: 4. CDR3 amino acids: CASSPTTGNYGYTF. DNA of the CDR3: TGCGCCAGCAGCCCCACGACAGGGAACTATGGCTACACCTTC.

In DNA form, the CDR3 reads TGTGCCAGCAGCCCTAGACATGACAGGGGAGGCCTTGGTGGCTACACCTTC. Its translation: CASSPRHDRGGLGGYTF. The rearrangement joins TRBV9 to TRBJ1-2; TRBD1 aligns across 8 bases. In germline, CDR1 is SGDLS, CDR2 YYNGEE. V trimming: 4 bases; J trimming: 7 bases; junction bases outside the gene matches: 18. The CDR3 is made up of 17 amino acids.

The chain uses TRBV29-1 and TRBJ1-2, with a possible D match to TRBD1 (5 bases). The germline V gene encodes CDR1 SQVTM and CDR2 ANQGSEA. V was trimmed by 3 bases and J by 8 bases, leaving 13 bases between them. The length of the CDR3 is 12 residues. The CDR3 region is CSVESQGSGYTF. In nucleotides, the CDR3 is TGCAGCGTTGAGAGTCAGGGCTCCGGCTACACCTTC. The full variable domain, with the rest looked up from reference TRBV29-1 and TRBJ1-2, is SAVISQKPSRDICQRGTSLTIQCQVDSQVTMMFWYRQQPGQSLTLIATANQGSEATYESGFVIDKFPISRPNLTFSTLTVSNMSPEDSSIYLCSVESQGSGYTFGSGTRLTVV.

The rearrangement joins TRBV11-2 to TRBJ2-1; TRBD2 agrees at 8 bases. V dropped 3 bases and J dropped 0; count of bases not matched to a gene: 10. Germline lookup yields CDR1 SGHAT and CDR2 FQNNGV. The CDR3 totals 18 residues. DNA of the CDR3: TGTGCCAGCAGCTTCGGTGCGGGGGGTCCGACCTCCTACAATGAGCAGTTCTTC. Translated, it gives CASSFGAGGPTSYNEQFF.

The chain carries TRBV6-2 or TRBV6-3 and TRBJ2-2; 8 positions match TRBD2. The CDR3 spans 17 residues. Germline loops: CDR1 MNHEY, CDR2 SVGEGT. V lost 4 bases to trimming and J lost 8 bases; unmatched junction nucleotides: 15. The CDR3 region is CASSWEHQAGVGGELFF. DNA for the CDR3: TGTGCCAGCAGTTGGGAACATCAAGCGGGGGTTGGTGGGGAGCTGTTTTTT.

This clone was counted a single time. The V and J genes are TRBV13 and TRBJ1-6; TRBD1 might be the D (6 bases). The length of the CDR3 is 15 residues. The germline gives CDR1 PRHDT, CDR2 FYEKMQ (reference sequence). Trimming took off 7 bases at V and 9 bases at J, with 19 bases between the two ends. The CDR3 loop reads CASTPKDRLVSPLHF. CDR3 coding DNA: TGTGCCAGCACCCCAAAAGACAGGCTTGTTTCACCCCTCCACTTT.

The chain has TRBV5-1 and TRBJ2-2; 7 nucleotides agree with TRBD1. Germline CDR1 and CDR2: SGHRS and YFSETQ. The CDR3 extends over 15 amino acids. Trimming removed 4 bases from V and 4 bases from J; junction bases left unmatched: 7. CDR3 nucleotides: TGCGCCAGCAGCCCGGACAGGTCGGGCACCGGGGAGCTGTTTTTT. This gives the protein CASSPDRSGTGELFF.

This sequence joins TRBV29-1 and TRBJ2-1, with TRBD1 matching 7 bases. The CDR3 consists of 12 residues. CDR1 is SQVTM, CDR2 ANQGSEA, per germline. Trimming took 7 bases from V and 10 from J; bases not matched to a gene: 10. The CDR3 DNA follows: TGCAGCGCAGCTAAGAGACAGGGAGAGCAGTTCTTC. This codes for CSAAKRQGEQFF.

The CDR3 region has the DNA TGTGCCAGCAGCCCGGGACATAGCACAGATACGCAGTATTTT. Its translation is CASSPGHSTDTQYF. The chain recombines TRBV7-2 with TRBJ2-3, with a weak D call TRBD1 (6 bases). The germline V gene has CDR1 SGHTA and CDR2 FQGNSA. CDR3 size: 14 residues. Trimming took off 5 bases at V and 0 bases at J, with 9 bases between the two ends.

This chain connects TRBV7-2 to TRBJ1-2, with 10 bases fitting TRBD1. CDR1 and CDR2 from the germline V gene are SGHTA and FQGNSA. After removal of 5 bases from V and 6 bases from J, the junction contained 9 bases not matched to a gene. The CDR3 is made up of 15 amino acids. The CDR3 DNA is TGTGCCAGCAGCGAACTCGGGACAGGGGTTGATGGCTACACCTTC. Translated, it gives CASSELGTGVDGYTF.

The chain recombines TRBV18 with TRBJ2-7; a weak D match, TRBD2 (6 bases). V dropped 1 base and J dropped 2 bases, with 12 bases sitting between them. Germline values: CDR1 KGHSH, CDR2 LQKENI. The CDR3 sequence is 15 residues long. The CDR3 sequence: CASSPRLGSAYEQYF. As DNA, the CDR3 is TGTGCCAGCTCACCACGACTAGGGTCTGCCTACGAGCAGTACTTC.

The genes are TRBV6-5 and TRBJ1-2, with a possible D match to TRBD1 (6 bases). Deletions cut 6 bases from V and 8 bases from J, with 19 bases between. There are 14 residues in the CDR3. Germline lookup yields CDR1 MNHEY and CDR2 SVGAGI. For the CDR3, the DNA is TGTGCCAGCAGCCCCCTTGCGGGGGCAGGAGGCTACACCTTC. Amino acids: CASSPLAGAGGYTF.

The V and J genes are TRBV19 and TRBJ2-2; 7 bases map to TRBD2. CDR3 length equals 15 residues. Trimming took 4 bases from V and 4 from J; bases not matched to a gene: 6. In germline, CDR1 is LNHDA, CDR2 SQIVND (reference sequence). The CDR3 sequence: CASSTKTGGTGELFF. CDR3 nucleotides: TGTGCCAGTAGTACGAAGACGGGGGGCACCGGGGAGCTGTTTTTT.

The sample holds one count of this clone. The CDR3, as DNA: TGTGCCACCAGCCCGGGACAGGGGGCGGGTGAGCAGTACTTC. As protein: CATSPGQGAGEQYF. J is TRBJ2-7 and V is TRBV24-1; TRBD1 matches 12 bases. The CDR3 sequence is 14 residues long. The germline V gene encodes CDR1 KGHDR and CDR2 SFDVKD. With V trimmed by 7 bases and J by 7 bases, 7 bases remained unmatched.

The gene calls are TRBV15 and TRBJ2-1; D uncertain. V dropped 1 base and J dropped 5 bases, with 9 bases sitting between them. CDR3 length: 14 amino acids. From germline, CDR1 is LNHNV and CDR2 YYDKDF (reference sequence). The CDR3 region has the DNA TGTGCCACCAGCAGAGGAGAGGCTAACAATGAGCAGTTCTTC. Its translation: CATSRGEANNEQFF.